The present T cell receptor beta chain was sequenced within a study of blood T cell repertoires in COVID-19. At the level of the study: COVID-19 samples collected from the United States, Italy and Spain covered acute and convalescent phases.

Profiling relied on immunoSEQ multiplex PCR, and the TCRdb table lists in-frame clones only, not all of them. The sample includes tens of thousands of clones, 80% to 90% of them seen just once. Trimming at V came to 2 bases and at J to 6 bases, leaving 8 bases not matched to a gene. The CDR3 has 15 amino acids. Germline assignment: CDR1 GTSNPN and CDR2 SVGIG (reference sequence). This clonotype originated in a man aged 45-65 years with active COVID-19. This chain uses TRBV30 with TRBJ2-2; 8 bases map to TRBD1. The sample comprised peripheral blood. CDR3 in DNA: TGTGCCTGGAGTACTGGACAGGGAGGTTCCGGGGAGCTGTTTTTT. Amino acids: CAWSTGQGGSGELFF.